The clone carrying this T cell receptor (beta chain) was counted between two and nine times. What it binds is unknown. The sample originates from a study of T cells in Graves' hyperthyroidism and ophthalmopathy. There were TCR beta CDR3 regions amplified from RNA transcripts. The HTBI set primed first-round TCR CDR3 RT-PCR. TCRdb independently ran MiXCR on the multiplex PCR reads; one entry per CDR3 protein. The sample records hundreds of thousands of distinct CDR3 sequences, over 15% being singletons. Study-wide points: From stable hyperthyroidism, ophthalmopathy was separated by a 13 V-J model.

The ends lost 2 bases at V and 4 bases at J; junction bases unmatched: 10. CDR3 length: 16 residues. From germline, CDR1 is SQVTM and CDR2 ANQGSEA. V and J are TRBV29-1 and TRBJ2-7; 11 nucleotides align to TRBD2. The sequence was collected from a woman younger than 35 with Graves' hyperthyroidism. Sequencing was carried out using blood. The CDR3 loop reads CSVEHLLAGGGYEQYF. The CDR3 DNA reads TGCAGCGTTGAACACCTCCTAGCGGGGGGTGGGTACGAGCAGTACTTC.